The 14 T cell receptor beta chains reported below all come from one sample, sequenced in a study of blood T cells in healthy people across ages. A sample-barcoded 5' primer and a J-beta primer mix were used in a second PCR of about 7 to 11 cycles. MiXCR, run by TCRdb on the 5' RACE reads, gives a single entry per CDR3 protein. The sample shows 1,800,000 or so distinct CDR3 sequences, about 39% of them seen only once. Sequenced input: blood. The receptors stem from a human donor in good health.

This clonotype has just a few counts. The chain recombines TRBV4-3 with TRBJ1-2; 8 bases are a match to TRBD1. Germline lookup yields CDR1 LGHNA and CDR2 YSLEER. The CDR3 totals 15 residues. V lost 4 bases, J lost 1 base, and 5 bases stayed unmatched. CDR3 in amino acids: CASSLGQEDNYGYTF. Here the CDR3 DNA reads TGCGCCAGCAGCCTGGGACAGGAGGATAACTATGGCTACACCTTC.

The rearrangement uses TRBV20-1 and TRBJ2-5, with D possibly matching TRBD1 (5 bases). The J call is in doubt because the DNA end fits TRBJ2-7 better. The V gene's germline CDR1 is DFQATT and CDR2 SNEGSKA (reference sequence). The CDR3 runs to 14 residues. CDR3 DNA: TGCAGTGCTAGACCCCCCAGGGCGACTCACGAGCAGTACTTC. It specifies CSARPPRATHEQYF.

This chain uses TRBV12-3 or TRBV12-4 with TRBJ1-2; D uncertain. The length of the CDR3 is 13 residues. Trimming pared 6 bases from V and 5 bases from J, leaving 13 bases between. CDR3 nucleotides: TGTGCCAGCAGAGCATCAGTCTCTTATGGCTACACCTTC. Encoded protein: CASRASVSYGYTF.

This clonotype was seen a few times. This chain joins TRBV27 and TRBJ2-2; 7 bases are a match to TRBD2. The CDR3 is made up of 16 amino acids. The V gene's germline CDR1 is MNHEY and CDR2 SMNVEV (reference sequence). J was trimmed by 6 bases and V by 2 bases; bases with no gene match: 9. The CDR3 spells CASSLEGAGSAGELFF. The CDR3 DNA follows: TGTGCCAGCAGTTTAGAGGGAGCGGGATCGGCCGGGGAGCTGTTTTTT.

The CDR3 region has the DNA TGTGCCACCGGTGGGAGCTCCTACGAGCAGTACTTC. As protein: CATGGSSYEQYF. The rearrangement uses TRBV24-1 and TRBJ2-7; D is perhaps TRBD2 (5 bases). V was pared by 9 bases and J by 0 bases, with 8 bases between. The germline V gene encodes CDR1 KGHDR and CDR2 SFDVKD. This CDR3 comprises 12 residues.

The chain employs TRBV6-1 and TRBJ1-2; D is undetermined. The CDR3 contains 14 residues. Per the germline V gene, CDR1 is MNHNS and CDR2 is SASEGT. V lost 1 base, J lost 2 bases, and 8 bases lay in between. CDR3 in DNA: TGTGCCAGCAGTGAAGGCCCAGAAAACTATGGCTACACCTTC. This translates into CASSEGPENYGYTF.

Turning to this clonotype: The junction and the germline gene differ at one end; a read error may be behind it. The V gene is TRBV28, the J gene TRBJ2-3; tentatively, D is TRBD1 or TRBD2 (5 bases each). CDR1 and CDR2 (germline): MDHEN, SYDVKM. The CDR3 has 13 amino acids. This CDR3 reads CASDGAGTDTQYF. Here the CDR3 DNA reads TGTGCCAGCGACGGGGCAGGCACGGATACGCAGTATTTT. Supplemented by reference TRBV28 and TRBJ2-3, the full variable domain reads DVKVTQSSRYLVKRTGEKVFLECVQDMDHENMFWYRQDPGLGLRLIYFSYDVKMKEKGDIPEGYSVSREKKERFSLILESASTNQTSMYLCASDGAGTDTQYFGPGTRLTVL.

This clonotype has just a few counts. This sequence joins TRBV7-9 and TRBJ2-1, with D possibly matching TRBD1 (6 bases). The CDR3 loop spans 14 amino acids. The germline CDR1 and CDR2 sequences are SEHNR and FQNEAQ (reference sequence). Trimming left V 3 bases short and J 5 bases short, with 11 bases between. The CDR3 DNA reads TGTGCCAGCAGCTTGGACAGACGAGACAATGAGCAGTTCTTC. Protein: CASSLDRRDNEQFF.

A single count supports this clonotype. This sequence joins TRBV30 and TRBJ2-5; TRBD2 matches at 8 bases. The CDR3 contains 11 residues. From germline, CDR1 is GTSNPN and CDR2 SVGIG (reference sequence). Germline trimming cut 6 bases from V and 9 bases from J; bases unmatched to any gene: 6. The CDR3 region is CACRGGVAQYF. The CDR3 DNA reads as TGTGCCTGCCGGGGGGGGGTGGCCCAGTACTTC.

Concerning this clonotype: A read error may account for a junction end that differs from germline. The chain carries TRBV6-2 or TRBV6-3 and TRBJ2-1; perhaps TRBD2 as D (6 bases). The CDR3 is 17 amino acids. The germline gives CDR1 MNHEY, CDR2 SVGEGT. Here the CDR3 reads CASSYSGTPISYNERFF. CDR3 bases: TGTGCCAGCAGTTACTCGGGGACTCCCATCTCCTACAATGAGCGGTTCTTC.

This clonotype was seen more than once but under ten times. The genes are TRBV12-3 or TRBV12-4 and TRBJ2-4; 7 bases line up with TRBD1. The J call may not be correct, given that the DNA end is closer to TRBJ2-7. The CDR3 is 14 amino acids. CDR3: CASSRGQEGYEQYF. In DNA, the CDR3 is TGTGCCAGCAGTCGCGGACAGGAAGGATACGAGCAGTACTTC.

This chain connects TRBV7-6 to TRBJ2-3, with 10 bases matching TRBD2. The CDR3 has 17 amino acids. Per the germline V gene, CDR1 is SGHVS and CDR2 is FNYEAQ. V lost 5 bases to trimming and J lost 4 bases; unmatched junction nucleotides: 12. The CDR3 is CASSPGLSGGASDTQYF. The CDR3 DNA sequence: TGTGCCAGCAGCCCGGGTTTAAGCGGGGGGGCGTCAGATACGCAGTATTTT.

The chain links TRBV7-9 to TRBJ1-1; TRBD1 is a possible D gene (5 bases). V dropped 6 bases and J dropped 3 bases, with 8 bases sitting between them. The CDR3 covers 12 residues. From germline, CDR1 is SEHNR and CDR2 FQNEAQ (reference sequence). The CDR3 region is CASSDRHTEAFF. CDR3 bases: TGTGCCAGCAGTGACAGACACACTGAAGCTTTCTTT.

The chain links TRBV29-1 to TRBJ2-1; 9 nucleotides match TRBD2. This CDR3 has 13 residues. The ends lost 7 bases at V and 6 bases at J; junction bases unmatched: 7. In germline, CDR1 is SQVTM, CDR2 ANQGSEA. The DNA for the CDR3 is TGCAGCGGTAGCGGGGGCCGCGTCAATGAGCAGTTCTTC. This sequence encodes CSGSGGRVNEQFF.